A selection of T cell receptor beta chains follows, all from one sample in a study of PD-L1 blockade in urothelial cancer. Using immunoSEQ multiplex PCR, the repertoire was profiled, and TCRdb retains in-frame clones only, with some absent. The sample consists of approximately 37,000 clones, around 88% of them appearing once. Source: PBMCs, taken around atezolizumab (anti-PD-L1) treatment. The receptors stem from a man in his sixties with urothelial cancer. The CDR3 runs from the conserved cysteine through the conserved F or W. Each record gives: J gene, D gene, V gene, CDR3 length, clone size, CDR3 DNA, CDR3 protein. D genes are given only for firm matches. Not every row has a clone size; where given, it reads once, few, many or a size class.

TRBJ2-6	TRBD1	TRBV5-1	18	.	TGCGCCAGCAGCTTGGTGGGACAGGGGGCGACCGGGGCCAACGTCCTGACTTTC	CASSLVGQGATGANVLTF
TRBJ2-7	.	TRBV10-3	11	.	TGTGCCACCAGTAGGGGTTACGAGCAGTACTTC	CATSRGYEQYF
TRBJ2-3	TRBD2	TRBV11-3	18	.	TGTGCCAGCAGCCCCGGAGGACTAGCGGGGGGGAGCACAGATACGCAGTATTTT	CASSPGGLAGGSTDTQYF
TRBJ2-7	.	TRBV28	13	.	TGTGCCAGCAGTTTCCTAAGAACCTACGAGCAGTACTTC	CASSFLRTYEQYF
TRBJ2-1	TRBD1	TRBV27	14	.	TGTGCCAGCAGTTCGACAGGGGTGGGCAATGAGCAGTTCTTC	CASSSTGVGNEQFF
TRBJ2-5	TRBD1	TRBV7-2	14	.	TGTGCCAGCAGCTTTAACAGGGGGCGGGAGACCCAGTACTTC	CASSFNRGRETQYF
TRBJ1-2	.	TRBV9	12	.	TGTGCCAGCAGCGTAGGTGGTGGCGGCTACACCTTC	CASSVGGGGYTF
TRBJ2-2	TRBD2	TRBV18	16	.	TGTGCCAGCTCACCAAGGACTAGTCCTAAAACCGGGGAGCTGTTTTTT	CASSPRTSPKTGELFF
TRBJ2-2	TRBD2	TRBV5-1	14	.	TGCGCCAGCAGACGGACTAGCGGGAGTGGGGAGCTGTTTTTT	CASRRTSGSGELFF
TRBJ2-5	TRBD2	TRBV30	15	once	TGTGCCTGGAGTTTGGGGGGGAGAAGATGGGAGACCCAGTACTTC	CAWSLGGRRWETQYF
TRBJ2-1	TRBD2	TRBV7-2	15	.	TGTGCCAGCAGCCCGACTAGCGACCCCTACAATGAGCAGTTCTTC	CASSPTSDPYNEQFF
TRBJ2-1	TRBD2	TRBV6-5	16	.	TGTGCCAGCAGTTACGCGGGACTAGCCTCCTACAATGAGCAGTTCTTC	CASSYAGLASYNEQFF
TRBJ1-4	TRBD1	TRBV2	14	.	TGTGCCAGCATGAGGGACAGAGGAAATGAAAAACTGTTTTTT	CASMRDRGNEKLFF
TRBJ1-2	TRBD1	TRBV9	15	.	TGTGCCAGCAGCGTAGGGGAGGACAGGAACTATGGCTACACCTTC	CASSVGEDRNYGYTF
TRBJ1-1	.	TRBV5-1	13	.	TGCGCCAGCAGCTTGACGAGGGAATCTGAAGCTTTCTTT	CASSLTRESEAFF
TRBJ1-2	.	TRBV28	14	.	TGTGCCAGCAGCGGGGGGGGATGGATCTATGGCTACACCTTC	CASSGGGWIYGYTF